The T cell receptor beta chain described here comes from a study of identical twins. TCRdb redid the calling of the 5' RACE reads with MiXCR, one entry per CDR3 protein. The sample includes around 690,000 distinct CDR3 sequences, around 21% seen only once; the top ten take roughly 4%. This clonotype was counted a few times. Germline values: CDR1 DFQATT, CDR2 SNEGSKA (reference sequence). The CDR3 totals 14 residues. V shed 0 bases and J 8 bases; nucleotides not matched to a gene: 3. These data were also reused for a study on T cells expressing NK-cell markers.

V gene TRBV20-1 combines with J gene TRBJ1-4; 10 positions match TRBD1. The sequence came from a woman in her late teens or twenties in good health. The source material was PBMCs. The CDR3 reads CSAREGTGVEKLFF. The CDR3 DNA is TGCAGTGCTAGAGAAGGGACAGGGGTCGAAAAACTGTTTTTT.